This T cell receptor beta chain was obtained from a study of blood T cell repertoires in COVID-19. Germline V lookup: CDR1 SGHTS, CDR2 YDEGEE. Trimming removed 2 bases at V and 4 bases at J, with 10 bases between. CDR3 length equals 14 residues. Clones were sequenced by immunoSEQ multiplex PCR, and TCRdb holds only the in-frame ones, with some missing. The profile shows a few hundred thousand clones, 91% of them singletons. The source is a woman aged 40 to 50 who had been exposed to COVID-19. Sequencing input: PBMCs or T cells enriched from blood (not recorded which). The chain carries TRBV5-8 and TRBJ1-5; no reliable D call. The CDR3: CASSFGGSNQPQHF. The CDR3 coding sequence is TGTGCCAGCAGCTTCGGCGGAAGTAATCAGCCCCAGCATTTT.